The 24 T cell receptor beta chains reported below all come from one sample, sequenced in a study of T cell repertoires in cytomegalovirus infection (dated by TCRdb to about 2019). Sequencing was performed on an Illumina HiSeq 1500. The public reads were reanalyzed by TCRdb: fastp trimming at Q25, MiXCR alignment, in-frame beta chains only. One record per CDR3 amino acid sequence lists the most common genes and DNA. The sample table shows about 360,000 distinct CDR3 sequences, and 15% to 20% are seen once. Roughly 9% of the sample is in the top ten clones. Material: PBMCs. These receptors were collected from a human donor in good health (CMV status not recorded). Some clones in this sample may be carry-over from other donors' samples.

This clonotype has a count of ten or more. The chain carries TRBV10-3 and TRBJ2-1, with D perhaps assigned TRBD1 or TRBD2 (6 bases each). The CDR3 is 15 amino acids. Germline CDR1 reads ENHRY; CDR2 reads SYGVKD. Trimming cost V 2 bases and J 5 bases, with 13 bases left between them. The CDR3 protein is CAISEKGGIHNEQFF. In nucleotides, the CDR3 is TGTGCCATCAGTGAGAAGGGGGGTATACACAATGAGCAGTTCTTC.

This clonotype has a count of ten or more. CDR3 sequence: CASSPYPIGLAGGNEQFF. In nucleotides, the CDR3 is TGTGCCAGCAGCCCATACCCGATCGGACTAGCGGGGGGCAATGAGCAGTTCTTC. The chain carries TRBV12-3 or TRBV12-4 and TRBJ2-1; 14 bases are shared with TRBD2. The CDR3 is 18 amino acids. The V gene end was trimmed by 6 bases and the J gene end by 6 bases; junction bases not matched to a gene: 13.

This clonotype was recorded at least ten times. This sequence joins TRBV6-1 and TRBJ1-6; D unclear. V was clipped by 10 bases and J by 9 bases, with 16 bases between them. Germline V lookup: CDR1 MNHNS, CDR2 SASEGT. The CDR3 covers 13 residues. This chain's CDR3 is CATRLSIGSPLHF. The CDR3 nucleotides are TGTGCCACCCGTTTGTCAATCGGTTCACCCCTCCACTTT.

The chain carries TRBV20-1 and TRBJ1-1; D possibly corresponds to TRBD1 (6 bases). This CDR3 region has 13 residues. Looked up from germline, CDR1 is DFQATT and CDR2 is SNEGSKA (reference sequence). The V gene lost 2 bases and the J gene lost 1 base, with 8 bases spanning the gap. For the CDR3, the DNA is TGCAGTGCTAGACAGGACAGGAACACTGAAGCTTTCTTT. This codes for CSARQDRNTEAFF.

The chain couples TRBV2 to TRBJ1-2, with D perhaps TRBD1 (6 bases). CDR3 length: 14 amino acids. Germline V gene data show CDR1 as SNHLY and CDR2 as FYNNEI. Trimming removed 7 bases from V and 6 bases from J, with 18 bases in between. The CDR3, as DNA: TGTGCCAGCAATGGGGGGCGGGGCGGGGATGGCTACACCTTC. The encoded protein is CASNGGRGGDGYTF.

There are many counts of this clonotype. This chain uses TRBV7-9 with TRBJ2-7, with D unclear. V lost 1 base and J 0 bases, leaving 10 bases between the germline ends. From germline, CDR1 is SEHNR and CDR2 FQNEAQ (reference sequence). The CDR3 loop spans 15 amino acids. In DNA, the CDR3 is TGTGCCAGCAGCTTAGGGCAGCCCAACTCCTACGAGCAGTACTTC. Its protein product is CASSLGQPNSYEQYF.

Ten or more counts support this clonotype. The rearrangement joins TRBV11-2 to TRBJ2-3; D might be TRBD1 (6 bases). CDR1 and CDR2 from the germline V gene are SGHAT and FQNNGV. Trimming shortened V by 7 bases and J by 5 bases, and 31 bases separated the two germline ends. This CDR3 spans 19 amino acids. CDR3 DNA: TGTGCCAGCATAAATCTCTTTTCGTGGGGGCCAACACAAAAAGATACGCAGTATTTT. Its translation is CASINLFSWGPTQKDTQYF.

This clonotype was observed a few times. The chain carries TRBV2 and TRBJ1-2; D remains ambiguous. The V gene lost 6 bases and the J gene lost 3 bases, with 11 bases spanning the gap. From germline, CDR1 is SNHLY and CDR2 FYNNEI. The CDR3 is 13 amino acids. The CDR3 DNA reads TGTGCCAGCAGCGTAGGACTGGACTATGGCTACACCTTC. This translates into CASSVGLDYGYTF.

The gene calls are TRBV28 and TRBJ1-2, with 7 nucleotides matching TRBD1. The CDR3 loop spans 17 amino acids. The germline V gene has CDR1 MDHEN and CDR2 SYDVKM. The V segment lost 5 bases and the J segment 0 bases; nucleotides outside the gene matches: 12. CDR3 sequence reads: CASSSSGTVGSNYGYTF. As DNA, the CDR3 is TGTGCCAGCAGTAGCTCCGGGACAGTGGGGTCTAACTATGGCTACACCTTC.

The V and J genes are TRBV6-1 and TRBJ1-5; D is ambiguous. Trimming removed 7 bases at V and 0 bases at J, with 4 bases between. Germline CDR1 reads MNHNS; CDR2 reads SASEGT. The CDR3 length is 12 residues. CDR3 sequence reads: CASKNSNQPQHF. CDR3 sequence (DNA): TGTGCCAGCAAGAATAGCAATCAGCCCCAGCATTTT.

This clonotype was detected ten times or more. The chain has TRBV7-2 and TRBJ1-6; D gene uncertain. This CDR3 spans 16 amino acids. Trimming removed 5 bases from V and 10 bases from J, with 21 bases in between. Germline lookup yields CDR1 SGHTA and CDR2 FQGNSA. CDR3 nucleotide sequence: TGTGCCAGCAGCAACATGGCGGGGTTCAATGGGTCACCCCTCCACTTT. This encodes CASSNMAGFNGSPLHF.

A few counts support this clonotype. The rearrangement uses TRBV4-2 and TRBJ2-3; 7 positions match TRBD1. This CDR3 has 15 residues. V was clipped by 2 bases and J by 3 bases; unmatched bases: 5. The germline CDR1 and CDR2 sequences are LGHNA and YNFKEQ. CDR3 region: CASSQKDRETDTQYF. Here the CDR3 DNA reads TGTGCCAGCAGCCAAAAAGACAGGGAGACAGATACGCAGTATTTT.

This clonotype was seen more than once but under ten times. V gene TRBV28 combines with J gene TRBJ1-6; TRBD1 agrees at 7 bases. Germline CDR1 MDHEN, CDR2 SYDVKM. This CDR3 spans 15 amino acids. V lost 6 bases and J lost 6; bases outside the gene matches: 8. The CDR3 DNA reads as TGTGCCAGCAGATCAGGGGGAGGCTCTAATTCACCCCTCCACTTT. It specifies CASRSGGGSNSPLHF.

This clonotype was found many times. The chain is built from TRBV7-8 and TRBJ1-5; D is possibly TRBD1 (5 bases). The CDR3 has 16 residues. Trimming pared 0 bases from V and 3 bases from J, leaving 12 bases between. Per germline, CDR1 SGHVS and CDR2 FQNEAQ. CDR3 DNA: TGTGCCAGCAGCTTAGCGGGGAGGGGATACAATCAGCCCCAGCATTTT. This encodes CASSLAGRGYNQPQHF. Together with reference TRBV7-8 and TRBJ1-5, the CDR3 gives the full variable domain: GAGVSQSPRYKVAKRGQDVALRCDPISGHVSLFWYQQALGQGPEFLTYFQNEAQLDKSGLPSDRFFAERPEGSVSTLKIQRTQQEDSAVYLCASSLAGRGYNQPQHFGDGTRLSIL.

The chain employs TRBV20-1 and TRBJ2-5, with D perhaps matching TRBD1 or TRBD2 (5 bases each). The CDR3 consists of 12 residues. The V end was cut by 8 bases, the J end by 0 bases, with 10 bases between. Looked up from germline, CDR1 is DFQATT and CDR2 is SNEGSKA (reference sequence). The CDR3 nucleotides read TGCAGTACGGGGCGGTACCAAGAGACCCAGTACTTC. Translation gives CSTGRYQETQYF.

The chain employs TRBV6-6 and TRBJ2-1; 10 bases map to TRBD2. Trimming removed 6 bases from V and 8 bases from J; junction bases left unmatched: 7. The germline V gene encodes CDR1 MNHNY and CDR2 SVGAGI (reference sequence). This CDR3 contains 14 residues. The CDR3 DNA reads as TGTGCCAGCAGCGCTAGCGGGGGAAAGGATGAGCAGTTCTTC. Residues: CASSASGGKDEQFF.

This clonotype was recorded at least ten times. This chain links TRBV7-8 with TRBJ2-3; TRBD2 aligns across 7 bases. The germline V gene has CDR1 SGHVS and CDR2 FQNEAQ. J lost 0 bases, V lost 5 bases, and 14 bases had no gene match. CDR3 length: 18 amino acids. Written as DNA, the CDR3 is TGTGCCAGCAGCCCCGGGGGGATCGGACTGGTCAGCACAGATACGCAGTATTTT. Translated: CASSPGGIGLVSTDTQYF.

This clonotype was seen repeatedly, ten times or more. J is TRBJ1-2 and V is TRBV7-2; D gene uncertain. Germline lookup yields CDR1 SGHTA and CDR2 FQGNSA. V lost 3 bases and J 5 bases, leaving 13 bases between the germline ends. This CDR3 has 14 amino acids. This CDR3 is CASSFSSLGYGYTF. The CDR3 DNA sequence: TGTGCCAGCAGCTTCAGCAGCCTCGGGTATGGCTACACCTTC.

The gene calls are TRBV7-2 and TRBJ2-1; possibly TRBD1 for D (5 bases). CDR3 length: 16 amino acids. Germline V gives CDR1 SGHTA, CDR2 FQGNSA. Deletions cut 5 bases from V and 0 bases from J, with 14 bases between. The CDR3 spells CASSLKSRASYNEQFF. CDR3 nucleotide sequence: TGTGCCAGCAGCCTCAAGTCCAGGGCCTCCTACAATGAGCAGTTCTTC.

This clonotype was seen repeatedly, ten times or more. CDR3 nucleotide sequence: TGTGCCAGCAGTTTAGGAGGTAATTTTCAGCCCCAGCATTTT. This codes for CASSLGGNFQPQHF. J is TRBJ1-5 and V is TRBV28, with D hard to call. CDR1 is MDHEN and CDR2 is SYDVKM in the germline V gene. The CDR3 is 14 residues long. Trimming shortened V by 2 bases and J by 6 bases, and 11 bases separated the two germline ends.

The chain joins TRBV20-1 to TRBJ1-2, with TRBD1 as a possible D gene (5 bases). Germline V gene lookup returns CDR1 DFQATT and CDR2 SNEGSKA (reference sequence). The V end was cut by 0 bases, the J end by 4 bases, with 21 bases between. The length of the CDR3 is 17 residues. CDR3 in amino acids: CSARDTSVGLGGYGYTF. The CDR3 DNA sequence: TGCAGTGCTAGAGATACATCGGTGGGGCTGGGGGGCTATGGCTACACCTTC.

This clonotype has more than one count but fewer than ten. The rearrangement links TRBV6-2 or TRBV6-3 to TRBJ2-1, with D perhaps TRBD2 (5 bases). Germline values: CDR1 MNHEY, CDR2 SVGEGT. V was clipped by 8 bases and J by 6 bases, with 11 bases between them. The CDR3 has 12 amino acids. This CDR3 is CASGPTSNEQFF. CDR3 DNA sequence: TGTGCCAGCGGACCAACTAGCAATGAGCAGTTCTTC.

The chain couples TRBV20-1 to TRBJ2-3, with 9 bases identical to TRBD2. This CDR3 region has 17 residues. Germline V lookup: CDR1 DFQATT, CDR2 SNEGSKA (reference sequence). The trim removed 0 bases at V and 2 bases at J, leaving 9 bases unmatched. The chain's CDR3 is CSARDFRAGGITDTQYF. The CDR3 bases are TGCAGTGCTAGAGACTTCAGAGCGGGGGGAATCACAGATACGCAGTATTTT.

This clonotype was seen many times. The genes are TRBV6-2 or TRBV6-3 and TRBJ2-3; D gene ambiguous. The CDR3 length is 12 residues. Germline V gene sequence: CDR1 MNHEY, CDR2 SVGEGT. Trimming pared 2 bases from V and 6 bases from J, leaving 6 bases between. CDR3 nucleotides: TGTGCCAGCAGTTACCTAAGGGATACGCAGTATTTT. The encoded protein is CASSYLRDTQYF.